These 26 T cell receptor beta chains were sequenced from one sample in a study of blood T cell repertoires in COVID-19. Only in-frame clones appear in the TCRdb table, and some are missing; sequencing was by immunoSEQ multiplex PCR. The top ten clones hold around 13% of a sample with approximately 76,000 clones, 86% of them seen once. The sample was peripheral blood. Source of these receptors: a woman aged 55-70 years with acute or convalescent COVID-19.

The CDR3 coding sequence is TGTGCCAGCAGTTTTGGGGCCCGCGAGACCCAGTACTTC. This encodes CASSFGARETQYF. The chain carries TRBV12-3 or TRBV12-4 and TRBJ2-5; the D gene is possibly TRBD1 (5 bases). Between the trimmed V and J ends, which lost 3 bases and 5 bases, there was a span of 10 bases. The CDR3 runs 13 residues.

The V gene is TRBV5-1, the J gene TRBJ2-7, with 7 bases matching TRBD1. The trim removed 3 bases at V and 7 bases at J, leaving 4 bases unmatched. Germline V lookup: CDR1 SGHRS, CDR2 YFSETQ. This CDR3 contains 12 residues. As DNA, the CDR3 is TGCGCCAGCAGCTGGACAGGCGAAGAGCAGTACTTC. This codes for CASSWTGEEQYF.

The CDR3 coding sequence is TGCGCCAGCAGCCTCCGACAGGGGGCCCGGAACACTGAAGCTTTCTTT. It specifies CASSLRQGARNTEAFF. This rearrangement joins TRBV4-1 to TRBJ1-1; TRBD1 agrees at 10 bases. Germline V lookup: CDR1 MGHRA, CDR2 YSYEKL. The CDR3 consists of 16 residues. Germline trimming cut 4 bases from V and 1 base from J; bases unmatched to any gene: 6.

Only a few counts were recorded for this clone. The chain's CDR3 is CASSGSGGNQPQHF. The CDR3 DNA reads TGTGCCAGCAGTGGGTCCGGGGGTAATCAGCCCCAGCATTTT. The chain combines TRBV2 with TRBJ1-5; D possibly corresponds to TRBD1 (5 bases). The V gene's germline CDR1 is SNHLY and CDR2 FYNNEI. V was trimmed by 4 bases and J by 4 bases, leaving 11 bases between them. The CDR3 is made up of 14 amino acids.

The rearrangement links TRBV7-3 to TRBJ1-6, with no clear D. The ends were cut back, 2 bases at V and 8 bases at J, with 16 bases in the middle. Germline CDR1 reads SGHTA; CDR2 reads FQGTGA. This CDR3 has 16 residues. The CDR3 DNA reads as TGTGCCAGCAGCTTATACGGCTCACAGTTTGATTCACCCCTCCACTTT. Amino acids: CASSLYGSQFDSPLHF.

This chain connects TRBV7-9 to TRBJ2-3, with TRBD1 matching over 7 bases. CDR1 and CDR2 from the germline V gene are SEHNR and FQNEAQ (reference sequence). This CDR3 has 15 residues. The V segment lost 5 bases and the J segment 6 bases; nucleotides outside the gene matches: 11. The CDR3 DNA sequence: TGTGCCAGCAGCACCGGACAGGATCGACGGGATACGCAGTATTTT. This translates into CASSTGQDRRDTQYF.

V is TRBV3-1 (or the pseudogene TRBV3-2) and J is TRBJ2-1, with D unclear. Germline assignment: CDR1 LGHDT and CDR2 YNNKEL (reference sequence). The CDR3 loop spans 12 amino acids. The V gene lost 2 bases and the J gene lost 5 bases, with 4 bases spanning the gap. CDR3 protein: CASSQTDNEQFF. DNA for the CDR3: TGTGCCAGCAGCCAAACGGACAATGAGCAGTTCTTC.

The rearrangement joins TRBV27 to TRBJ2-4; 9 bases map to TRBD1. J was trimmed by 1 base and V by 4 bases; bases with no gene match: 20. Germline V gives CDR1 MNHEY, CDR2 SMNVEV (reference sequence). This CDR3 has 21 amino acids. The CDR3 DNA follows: TGTGCCAGCAGTTCCCTGCCCTCGAATACAGGGGGCGGAACGGCCAAAAACATTCAGTACTTC. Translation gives CASSSLPSNTGGGTAKNIQYF.

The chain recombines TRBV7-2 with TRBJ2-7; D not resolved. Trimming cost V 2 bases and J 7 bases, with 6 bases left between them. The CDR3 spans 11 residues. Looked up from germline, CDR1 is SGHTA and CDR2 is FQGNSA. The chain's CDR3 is CASSLTREQYF. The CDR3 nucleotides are TGTGCCAGCAGCTTAACCCGGGAGCAGTACTTC.

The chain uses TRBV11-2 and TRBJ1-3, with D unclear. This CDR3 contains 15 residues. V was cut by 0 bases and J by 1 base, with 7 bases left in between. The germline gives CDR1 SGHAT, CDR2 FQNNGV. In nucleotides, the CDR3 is TGTGCCAGCAGCTTAGAACGGGGATCTGGAAACACCATATATTTT. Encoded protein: CASSLERGSGNTIYF.

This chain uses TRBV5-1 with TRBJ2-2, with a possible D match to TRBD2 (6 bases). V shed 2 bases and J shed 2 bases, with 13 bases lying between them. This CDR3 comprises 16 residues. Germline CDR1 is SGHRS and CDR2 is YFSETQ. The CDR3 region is CASSFSVGGNTGELFF. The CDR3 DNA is TGCGCCAGCAGCTTTTCCGTGGGGGGAAACACCGGGGAGCTGTTTTTT.

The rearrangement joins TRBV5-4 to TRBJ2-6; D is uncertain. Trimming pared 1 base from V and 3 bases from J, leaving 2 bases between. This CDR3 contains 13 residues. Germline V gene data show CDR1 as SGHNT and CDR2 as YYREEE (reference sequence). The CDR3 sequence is CASSLLGANVLTF. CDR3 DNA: TGTGCCAGCAGCTTGCTTGGGGCCAACGTCCTGACTTTC.

For the CDR3, the DNA is TGTGCCAGCAGCTTCGGGGGGGAGAACACCGGGGAGCTGTTTTTT. It translates to CASSFGGENTGELFF. The rearrangement uses TRBV11-2 and TRBJ2-2; 8 bases map to TRBD2. V lost 3 bases and J lost 1; bases outside the gene matches: 1. This CDR3 region has 15 residues. The germline CDR1 and CDR2 sequences are SGHAT and FQNNGV.

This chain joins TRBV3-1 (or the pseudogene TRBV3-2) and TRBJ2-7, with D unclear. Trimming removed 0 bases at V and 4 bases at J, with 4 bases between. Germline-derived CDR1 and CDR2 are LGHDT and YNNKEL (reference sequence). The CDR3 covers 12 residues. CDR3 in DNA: TGTGCCAGCAGCCAAGACATTTACGAGCAGTACTTC. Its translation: CASSQDIYEQYF.

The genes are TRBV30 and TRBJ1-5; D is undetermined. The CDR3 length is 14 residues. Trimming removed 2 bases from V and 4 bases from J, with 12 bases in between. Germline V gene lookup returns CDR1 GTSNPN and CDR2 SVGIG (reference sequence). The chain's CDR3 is CAWSQAGGNQPQHF. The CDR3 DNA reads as TGTGCCTGGAGTCAGGCAGGAGGAAATCAGCCCCAGCATTTT.

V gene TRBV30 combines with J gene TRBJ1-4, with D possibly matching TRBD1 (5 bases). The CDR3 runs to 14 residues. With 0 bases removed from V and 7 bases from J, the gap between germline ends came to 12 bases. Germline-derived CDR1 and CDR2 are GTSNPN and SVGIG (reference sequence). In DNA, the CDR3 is TGTGCCTGGAGTGTAAAAGCGGGGGGTGAAAAACTGTTTTTT. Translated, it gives CAWSVKAGGEKLFF.

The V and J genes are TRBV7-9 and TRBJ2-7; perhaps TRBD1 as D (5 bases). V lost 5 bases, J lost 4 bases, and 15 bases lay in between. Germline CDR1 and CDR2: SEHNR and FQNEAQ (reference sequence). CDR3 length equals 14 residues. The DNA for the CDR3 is TGTGCCAGCAGCCCCGACATAGGGGTTTACGAGCAGTACTTC. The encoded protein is CASSPDIGVYEQYF.

The CDR3 here is CASSQEADQETQYF. In nucleotides, the CDR3 is TGCGCCAGCAGCCAAGAGGCGGACCAAGAGACCCAGTACTTC. The chain employs TRBV4-1 and TRBJ2-5; D remains unclear. CDR3 length equals 14 residues. Trimming took 0 bases from V and 0 from J, leaving 5 bases between them. Per germline, CDR1 MGHRA and CDR2 YSYEKL.

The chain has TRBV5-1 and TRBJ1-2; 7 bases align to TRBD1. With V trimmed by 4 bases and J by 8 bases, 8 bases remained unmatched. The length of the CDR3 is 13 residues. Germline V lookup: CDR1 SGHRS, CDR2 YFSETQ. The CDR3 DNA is TGCGCCAGCAGCCCCGAAGGGGGCTTGGGCTACACCTTC. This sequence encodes CASSPEGGLGYTF.

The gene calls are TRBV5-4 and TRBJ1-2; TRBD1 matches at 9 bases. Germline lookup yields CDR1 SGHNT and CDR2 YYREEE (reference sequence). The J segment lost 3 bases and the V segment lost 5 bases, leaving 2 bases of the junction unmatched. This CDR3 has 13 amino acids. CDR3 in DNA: TGTGCCAGCAGTCGGGACAGGGACTATGGCTACACCTTC. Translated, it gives CASSRDRDYGYTF.

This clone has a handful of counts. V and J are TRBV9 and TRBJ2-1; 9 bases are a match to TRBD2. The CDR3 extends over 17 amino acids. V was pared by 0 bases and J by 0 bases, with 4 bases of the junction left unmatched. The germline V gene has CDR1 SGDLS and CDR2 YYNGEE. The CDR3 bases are TGTGCCAGCAGCGTAGCCCTACTAGCGGGCTCCTACAATGAGCAGTTCTTC. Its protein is CASSVALLAGSYNEQFF.

CDR3 nucleotide sequence: TGTGCCAGCAGCTTTATGGGACAGCAAGAGACCCAGTACTTC. Its translation: CASSFMGQQETQYF. V gene TRBV5-6 combines with J gene TRBJ2-5; 7 nucleotides line up with TRBD1. Germline CDR1 SGHDT, CDR2 YYEEEE. J lost 2 bases, V lost 2 bases, and 3 bases had no gene match. The CDR3 is made up of 14 amino acids.

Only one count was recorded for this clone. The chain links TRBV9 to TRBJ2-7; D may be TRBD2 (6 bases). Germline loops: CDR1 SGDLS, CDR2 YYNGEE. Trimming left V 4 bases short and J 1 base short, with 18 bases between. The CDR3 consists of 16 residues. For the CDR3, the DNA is TGTGCCAGCAGCACCAGAGCGGGCGGGGCGTCCTACGAGCAGTACTTC. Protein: CASSTRAGGASYEQYF.

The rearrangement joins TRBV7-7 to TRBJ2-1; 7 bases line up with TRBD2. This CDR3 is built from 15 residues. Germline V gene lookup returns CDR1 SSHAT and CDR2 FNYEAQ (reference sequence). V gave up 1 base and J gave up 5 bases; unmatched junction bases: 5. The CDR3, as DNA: TGTGCCAGCAGCTTAGACTCTAGCGGAAACAATGAGCAGTTCTTC. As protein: CASSLDSSGNNEQFF.

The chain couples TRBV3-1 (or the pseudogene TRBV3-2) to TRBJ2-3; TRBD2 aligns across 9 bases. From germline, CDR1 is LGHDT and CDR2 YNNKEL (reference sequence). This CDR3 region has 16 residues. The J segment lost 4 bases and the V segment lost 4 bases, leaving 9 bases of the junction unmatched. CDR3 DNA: TGTGCCAGCAGCCCCTCAGCGGGGGGCTACTCAGATACGCAGTATTTT. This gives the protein CASSPSAGGYSDTQYF.

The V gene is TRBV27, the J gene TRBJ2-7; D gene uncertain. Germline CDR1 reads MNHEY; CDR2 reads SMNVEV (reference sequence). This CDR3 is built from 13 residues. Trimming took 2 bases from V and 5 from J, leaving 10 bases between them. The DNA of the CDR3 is TGTGCCAGCAGTTTAAAGTCGAGCCACGAGCAGTACTTC. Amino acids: CASSLKSSHEQYF.